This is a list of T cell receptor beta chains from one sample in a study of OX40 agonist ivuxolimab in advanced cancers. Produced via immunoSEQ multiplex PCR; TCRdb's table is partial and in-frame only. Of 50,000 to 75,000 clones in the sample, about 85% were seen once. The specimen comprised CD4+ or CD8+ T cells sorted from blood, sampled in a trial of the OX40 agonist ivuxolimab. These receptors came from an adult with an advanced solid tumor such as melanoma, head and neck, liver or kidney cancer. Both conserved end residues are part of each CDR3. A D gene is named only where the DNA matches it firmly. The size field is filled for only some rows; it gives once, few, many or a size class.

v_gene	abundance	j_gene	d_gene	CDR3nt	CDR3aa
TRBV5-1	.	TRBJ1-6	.	TGCGCCAGCAGCGTGAGTGGGGGGGGCTCACCCCTCCACTTT	CASSVSGGGSPLHF
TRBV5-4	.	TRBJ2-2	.	TGTGCCAGCAGCTTGAGAACAAACACCGGGGAGCTGTTTTTT	CASSLRTNTGELFF
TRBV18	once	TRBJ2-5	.	TGTGCCAGCTCGACGGGATTACAAGAGACCCAGTACTTC	CASSTGLQETQYF
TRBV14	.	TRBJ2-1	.	TGTGCCAGCAACTCACGGGGCTCCTACAATGAGCAGTTCTTC	CASNSRGSYNEQFF
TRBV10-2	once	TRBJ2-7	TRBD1	TGCGCCAGCAGCCAACCGGGACAGGTTCCCGAGCAGTACTTC	CASSQPGQVPEQYF
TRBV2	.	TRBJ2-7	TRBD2	TGTGCCAGCAGTCAACGATGGGCTAGCGGGGGGCCGGGGGGCGGGCAGTACTTC	CASSQRWASGGPGGGQYF
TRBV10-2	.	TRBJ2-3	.	TGCGCCAGCAGTGGTGGTAGCCCGCAGTATTTT	CASSGGSPQYF
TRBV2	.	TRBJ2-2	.	TGTGCCAGCACCTTGACACACACCGGGGAGCTGTTTTTT	CASTLTHTGELFF
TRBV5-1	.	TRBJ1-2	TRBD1	TGCGCCAGCAGCCGGACAGGGGGATCTGGCTACACCTTC	CASSRTGGSGYTF
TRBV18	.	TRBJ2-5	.	TGTGCCAGCTCCCCCCGCCGGGGACAAGAGACCCAGTACTTC	CASSPRRGQETQYF
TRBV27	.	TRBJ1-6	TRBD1	TGTGCCAGCAGTCCTGGACAGGGGGCGGGCCATAATTCACCCCTCCACTTT	CASSPGQGAGHNSPLHF
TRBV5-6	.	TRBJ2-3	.	TGTGCCAGCAGCCGCGGCTCGGGGGTGTGGGATACGCAGTATTTT	CASSRGSGVWDTQYF
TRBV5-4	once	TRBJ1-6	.	TGTGCCAGCAGAATCCGTTCGGGGCAGGATTCACCCCTCCACTTT	CASRIRSGQDSPLHF
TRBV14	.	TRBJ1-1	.	TGTGCCAGCAGCCAGACAGCGAACACTGAAGCTTTCTTT	CASSQTANTEAFF
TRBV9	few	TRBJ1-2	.	TGTGCCAGCAGCGCAAGACGGAATAGTTTGAACTATGGCTACACCTTC	CASSARRNSLNYGYTF
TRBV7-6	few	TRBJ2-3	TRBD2	TGTGCCAGCAGCCGACGGACTAGCGGGGGAAGTACAGATACGCAGTATTTT	CASSRRTSGGSTDTQYF
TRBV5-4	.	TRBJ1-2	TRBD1	TGTGCCAGCAGCTTGGCGGGAAGGACAGGGGGCGCTTTTCTGGGCTACACCTTC	CASSLAGRTGGAFLGYTF
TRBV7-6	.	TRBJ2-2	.	TGTGCCAGCAGCTTAGAATTTTTCGGAGGGAGGACCAACACCGGGGAGCTGTTTTTT	CASSLEFFGGRTNTGELFF
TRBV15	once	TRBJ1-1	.	TGTGCCACCGTCTTATCGGGGGCGGTAACTGAAGCTTTCTTT	CATVLSGAVTEAFF
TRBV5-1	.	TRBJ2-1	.	TGCGCCAGCAGATACTACCTAGTTTACAATGAGCAGTTCTTC	CASRYYLVYNEQFF
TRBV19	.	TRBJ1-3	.	TGTGCCAGTAGTACTCCGACGATCAGCTCTGGAAACACCATATATTTT	CASSTPTISSGNTIYF
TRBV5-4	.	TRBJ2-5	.	TGTGCCAGCAGCTTTCGCTGGCAAGAGACCCAGTACTTC	CASSFRWQETQYF
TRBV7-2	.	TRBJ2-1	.	TGTGCCAGCAGCTTGGACGGTTCCTCCTACAATGAGCAGTTCTTC	CASSLDGSSYNEQFF
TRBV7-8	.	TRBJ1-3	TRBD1	TGTGCCAGCAGCTTGAAGACAGGGGGCTTCGTAAACCGTTCTGGAAACACCATATATTTT	CASSLKTGGFVNRSGNTIYF
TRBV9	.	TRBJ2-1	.	TGTGCCAGCAGCGTAGTTTTTGGAAGGGAGCAGTTCTTC	CASSVVFGREQFF
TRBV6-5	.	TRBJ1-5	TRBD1	TGTGCCAGCAGTCCGTCGGACAGGGGGCGTAAGCCCCAGCATTTT	CASSPSDRGRKPQHF
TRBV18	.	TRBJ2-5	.	TGTGCCAGCTCAAAAACTGGGGTCCAAGAGACCCAGTACTTC	CASSKTGVQETQYF
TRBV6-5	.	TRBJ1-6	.	TGTGCCAGCAGTTGGGGTCAGGGTTCACCCCTCCACTTT	CASSWGQGSPLHF